This T cell receptor beta chain came from a study of neurological immune-mediated disorders. This clonotype was counted at least ten times. MiXCR was run by TCRdb on the 5' RACE reads, yielding one entry per CDR3 protein. The data contain about 66,000 distinct CDR3 sequences, roughly 3.9% of them singletons. The germline CDR1 and CDR2 sequences are LNHNV and YYDKDF (reference sequence). V was clipped by 8 bases and J by 7 bases; unmatched bases: 2. This CDR3 has 13 residues. This chain links TRBV15 with TRBJ2-1; 13 bases line up with TRBD2. Sequenced sample: PBMCs. The clonotype originates from a young man with multiple sclerosis. This CDR3 reads CATALAGGNEQFF. CDR3 in DNA: TGTGCCACCGCACTAGCGGGGGGGAATGAGCAGTTCTTC.